This T cell receptor (beta chain) originates from a study of T cells after yellow fever vaccination. The CDR3 extends over 13 amino acids. Germline V lookup: CDR1 MGHDK, CDR2 SYGVNS. Trimming left V 4 bases short and J 7 bases short, with 12 bases between. It was through 5'RACE template switching that TCR cDNA was made, with a universal primer site and UMIs added. TCRdb used MiXCR to reprocess the 5' RACE reads, holding one entry per CDR3 protein. The sample includes approximately 510,000 distinct CDR3 sequences, around a fifth seen only once; the top ten take less than 20%. Sequencing was performed on PBMCs, taken less than 25 days after the first yellow fever vaccination. This receptor was taken from a man between 18 and 29 years old who received the YFV17D yellow fever vaccine. This sequence joins TRBV25-1 and TRBJ2-3; D remains ambiguous. In nucleotides, the CDR3 is TGTGCCAGCAGTGGGTCACCATCCCATACGCAGTATTTT. Translated, it gives CASSGSPSHTQYF.